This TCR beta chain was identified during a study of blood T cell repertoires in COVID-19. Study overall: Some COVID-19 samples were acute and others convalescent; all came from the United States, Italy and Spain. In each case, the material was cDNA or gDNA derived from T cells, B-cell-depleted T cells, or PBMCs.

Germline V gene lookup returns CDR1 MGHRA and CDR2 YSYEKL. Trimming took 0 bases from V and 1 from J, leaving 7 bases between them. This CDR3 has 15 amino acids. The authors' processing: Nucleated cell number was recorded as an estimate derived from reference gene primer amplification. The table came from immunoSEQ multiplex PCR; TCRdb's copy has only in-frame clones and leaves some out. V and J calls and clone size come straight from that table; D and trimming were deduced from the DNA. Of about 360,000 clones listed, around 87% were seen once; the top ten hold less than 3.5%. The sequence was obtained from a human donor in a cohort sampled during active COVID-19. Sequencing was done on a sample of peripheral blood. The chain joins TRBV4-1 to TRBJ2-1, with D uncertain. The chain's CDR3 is CASSQDRLSYNEQFF. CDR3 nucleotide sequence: TGCGCCAGCAGCCAAGACAGACTTTCCTACAATGAGCAGTTCTTC.